This passage covers 19 T cell receptor beta chains from one sample sequenced in a study of blood T cell repertoires in COVID-19 (dated by TCRdb to 2020 to 2021). The library was prepared using the immunoSEQ multiplex PCR assay. Not all clones reach the TCRdb copy of this immuneACCESS table, which keeps in-frame sequences only. Checked studies attribute under half of the gap to unresolved V genes and leave the rest unexplained. Counted in this sample were approximately 250,000 clones; approximately 86% of them appeared once. Clones ranked in the top ten supply 3.6% of the sample. Sequenced: peripheral blood. The origin of the receptors is a man younger than 35 with active or convalescent COVID-19.

CDR3 sequence reads: CASSLGSSSYNEQFF. DNA for the CDR3: TGTGCCAGCAGCTTAGGTTCTAGCAGCTACAATGAGCAGTTCTTC. The chain joins TRBV7-2 to TRBJ2-1, with D possibly TRBD2 on 5 matching bases. Germline assignment: CDR1 SGHTA and CDR2 FQGNSA. The CDR3 is made up of 15 amino acids. Trimming removed 1 base from V and 3 bases from J, with 10 bases in between.

V usage is TRBV15 and J usage is TRBJ2-7; tentative D call: TRBD2 (5 bases). This CDR3 is built from 14 residues. V shed 3 bases and J shed 3 bases, with 12 bases lying between them. Germline CDR1 is LNHNV and CDR2 is YYDKDF (reference sequence). This chain's CDR3 is CATSRSAGGYEQYF. The CDR3, as DNA: TGTGCCACCAGCAGGAGTGCAGGAGGCTACGAGCAGTACTTC.

The rearrangement links TRBV9 to TRBJ1-1, with 7 bases fitting TRBD1. The CDR3 extends over 15 amino acids. J gave up 4 bases and V 3 bases, and 9 bases lay outside the gene matches. Germline assignment: CDR1 SGDLS and CDR2 YYNGEE. The CDR3 spells CASSEDRAGGTEAFF. CDR3 nucleotide sequence: TGTGCCAGCAGCGAAGACAGGGCGGGAGGCACTGAAGCTTTCTTT.

This rearrangement joins TRBV28 to TRBJ1-2; D not certain. Germline V gene data show CDR1 as MDHEN and CDR2 as SYDVKM. V shed 7 bases and J shed 8 bases, with 20 bases lying between them. There are 14 residues in the CDR3. The CDR3: CASIASPLGDGYTF. The CDR3 DNA follows: TGTGCCAGCATCGCCTCCCCCCTGGGCGACGGCTACACCTTC.

This clone was observed a handful of times. The rearrangement joins TRBV6-6 to TRBJ1-5; 7 nucleotides match TRBD1. V was pared by 5 bases and J by 1 base, with 11 bases of the junction left unmatched. This CDR3 contains 17 residues. In germline, CDR1 is MNHNY, CDR2 SVGAGI (reference sequence). The CDR3 is CASSRIDRDFSNQPQHF. CDR3 coding DNA: TGTGCCAGCAGTCGCATCGACAGGGATTTCAGCAATCAGCCCCAGCATTTT.

The chain carries TRBV19 and TRBJ2-2; maybe TRBD1 (5 bases). The CDR3 loop spans 12 amino acids. Trimming removed 3 bases at V and 6 bases at J, with 5 bases between. Germline CDR1 and CDR2: LNHDA and SQIVND (reference sequence). The CDR3 DNA follows: TGTGCCAGTAGTATCAGGGCCGGGGAGCTGTTTTTT. Translated, it gives CASSIRAGELFF.

This rearrangement joins TRBV7-2 to TRBJ1-3; TRBD1 matches 7 bases. Germline CDR1 reads SGHTA; CDR2 reads FQGNSA. The CDR3 has 16 residues. Losses at the gene ends were 3 bases for V and 3 bases for J; bases not matched to a gene: 8. CDR3 nucleotides: TGTGCCAGCAGCTTCCAAACAGGGGTGGGTGGAAACACCATATATTTT. This translates into CASSFQTGVGGNTIYF.

The genes are TRBV11-3 and TRBJ2-5, with TRBD1 as a possible D gene (6 bases). CDR3 length: 12 residues. Trimming shortened V by 5 bases and J by 5 bases, and 9 bases separated the two germline ends. Per germline, CDR1 SGHNT and CDR2 YENEEA. CDR3 in DNA: TGTGCCAGCAGCCGCAGGGGTGAGACCCAGTACTTC. It translates to CASSRRGETQYF.

V usage is TRBV6-6 and J usage is TRBJ1-1; D call uncertain. Trimming cost V 7 bases and J 10 bases, with 13 bases left between them. The V gene's germline CDR1 is MNHNY and CDR2 SVGAGI (reference sequence). The CDR3 is 11 amino acids. The CDR3 spells CASTTGKRAFF. The CDR3 nucleotides are TGTGCCAGCACTACGGGGAAGAGAGCTTTCTTT.

On this clone: This sample includes further DNA sequences coding for the same CDR3. V usage is TRBV12-3 or TRBV12-4 and J usage is TRBJ1-1, with 7 bases matching TRBD1. This CDR3 comprises 13 residues. Germline trimming cut 3 bases from V and 4 bases from J; bases unmatched to any gene: 2. The CDR3: CASSLTGSTEAFF. CDR3 sequence (DNA): TGTGCCAGCAGTTTGACAGGGAGCACTGAAGCTTTCTTT.

The chain recombines TRBV10-3 with TRBJ1-6, with 8 positions matching TRBD1. The CDR3 covers 14 residues. With 9 bases clipped from V and 6 bases from J, the junction kept 7 bases outside the gene matches. Germline loops: CDR1 ENHRY, CDR2 SYGVKD. The CDR3 DNA sequence: TGTGCCATAAAACCCGGGACAGGTAATTCACCCCTCCACTTT. Amino acid sequence: CAIKPGTGNSPLHF.

The V gene is TRBV6-2 or TRBV6-3, the J gene TRBJ1-1; D is perhaps TRBD1 (6 bases). The CDR3 is made up of 13 amino acids. Germline loops: CDR1 MNHEY, CDR2 SVGEGT. Trimming pared 6 bases from V and 5 bases from J, leaving 13 bases between. The DNA for the CDR3 is TGTGCCAGCAGCCCCCGGACAGCAACTGAAGCTTTCTTT. Translation: CASSPRTATEAFF.

CDR3 protein: CASSLDYGQGPTDTQYF. For the CDR3, the DNA is TGTGCCAGCAGCCTCGATTACGGACAGGGTCCCACAGATACGCAGTATTTT. The chain recombines TRBV3-1 (or the pseudogene TRBV3-2) with TRBJ2-3, with TRBD1 matching 8 bases. This CDR3 is 17 amino acids long. The V and J ends lost 4 bases and 2 bases, in that order; junction bases with no gene match: 11. Germline V lookup: CDR1 LGHDT, CDR2 YNNKEL (reference sequence).

The CDR3 loop is CASSYSGVGTEAFF. The CDR3 region has the DNA TGTGCCAGCAGTTACTCAGGGGTAGGCACTGAAGCTTTCTTT. The chain is built from TRBV6-6 and TRBJ1-1; TRBD1 might be the D (5 bases). V was cut by 0 bases and J by 4 bases, with 9 bases left in between. The CDR3 totals 14 residues. The germline CDR1 and CDR2 sequences are MNHNY and SVGAGI (reference sequence).

In regard to this clone: The sample contains more than one DNA sequence encoding this CDR3. V gene TRBV7-3 combines with J gene TRBJ2-2; 7 bases are a match to TRBD1. Germline assignment: CDR1 SGHTA and CDR2 FQGTGA. This CDR3 is built from 15 residues. J lost 0 bases, V lost 5 bases, and 3 bases had no gene match. Here the CDR3 DNA reads TGTGCCAGCAGCCTACAGGGGCCGAACACCGGGGAGCTGTTTTTT. This gives the protein CASSLQGPNTGELFF.

This chain uses TRBV12-3 or TRBV12-4 with TRBJ2-7; D remains ambiguous. V lost 4 bases and J 4 bases, leaving 5 bases between the germline ends. The CDR3 is made up of 11 amino acids. The CDR3, as DNA: TGTGCCAGCAGTTCAGTATACGAGCAGTACTTC. It is translated as CASSSVYEQYF.

This clone occurred a few times. The rearrangement uses TRBV4-1 and TRBJ2-2; D is ambiguous. Trimming removed 1 base from V and 4 bases from J, with 10 bases in between. The length of the CDR3 is 15 residues. CDR1 is MGHRA, CDR2 YSYEKL, per germline. CDR3 sequence: CASSQGPRFTGELFF. The CDR3 nucleotides read TGCGCCAGCAGCCAAGGGCCTAGATTCACCGGGGAGCTGTTTTTT.

This clone showed up just a few times. The chain links TRBV5-4 to TRBJ2-7, with TRBD1 matching over 10 bases. CDR3 length: 14 amino acids. Trimming took 2 bases from V and 6 from J; bases not matched to a gene: 5. Per germline, CDR1 SGHNT and CDR2 YYREEE (reference sequence). The CDR3: CASSLGTGVPEQYF. CDR3 nucleotides: TGTGCCAGCAGCTTAGGGACAGGGGTCCCCGAGCAGTACTTC.

This rearrangement joins TRBV3-1 (or the pseudogene TRBV3-2) to TRBJ2-1; 13 nucleotides agree with TRBD2. The germline gives CDR1 LGHDT, CDR2 YNNKEL (reference sequence). V gave up 4 bases and J gave up 8 bases; unmatched junction bases: 5. The CDR3 is 15 residues long. Here the CDR3 reads CASSLRTSGRHEQFF. CDR3 sequence (DNA): TGTGCCAGCAGCCTAAGGACTAGCGGGAGACATGAGCAGTTCTTC.